These 22 T cell receptor beta chains originate from one sample sequenced in a study of cytotoxic CD8 clonotypes in ibrutinib-treated CLL. Data came from immunoSEQ multiplex PCR; TCRdb stores just in-frame clones and leaves some out. This sample has roughly 150,000 clones, with 81% found just once. The sequenced sample was PBMCs, obtained after 12 months of ibrutinib treatment. The origin of the receptors is a human donor with chronic lymphocytic leukemia.

The chain links TRBV7-3 to TRBJ1-6, with D possibly matching TRBD1 (5 bases). The CDR3 sequence is 14 residues long. CDR1 and CDR2 (germline): SGHTA, FQGTGA. The V gene lost 2 bases and the J gene lost 9 bases, with 11 bases spanning the gap. The CDR3 reads CASSLFAGGSPLHF. CDR3 DNA: TGTGCCAGCAGCTTATTCGCGGGGGGTTCACCCCTCCACTTT.

The rearrangement uses TRBV4-3 and TRBJ2-2; D might be TRBD1 (5 bases). The V gene's germline CDR1 is LGHNA and CDR2 YSLEER. V dropped 8 bases and J dropped 6 bases, with 19 bases sitting between them. The CDR3 covers 15 residues. The DNA for the CDR3 is TGCGCCAGCTCAGCAGGACCCAGGGAATCCGGGGAGCTGTTTTTT. Its protein is CASSAGPRESGELFF.

This chain links TRBV5-1 with TRBJ2-7; perhaps D is TRBD1 or TRBD2 (5 bases each). This CDR3 spans 15 amino acids. Germline CDR1 reads SGHRS; CDR2 reads YFSETQ. The V gene lost 0 bases and the J gene lost 2 bases, with 12 bases spanning the gap. The CDR3 bases are TGCGCCAGCAGCTTGGTAGGGACGGGTGCCTACGAGCAGTACTTC. Protein product: CASSLVGTGAYEQYF.

The chain links TRBV6-6 to TRBJ1-1; TRBD1 matches 11 bases. Germline loops: CDR1 MNHNY, CDR2 SVGAGI (reference sequence). The CDR3 has 15 residues. Losses at the gene ends were 5 bases for V and 6 bases for J; bases not matched to a gene: 8. The CDR3 nucleotides are TGTGCCAGCAGTACCCGGGACAGGGGGTTTTCTGAAGCTTTCTTT. Its translation: CASSTRDRGFSEAFF.

This chain joins TRBV18 and TRBJ2-1; D possibly uses TRBD1 or TRBD2 (5 bases each). Germline V lookup: CDR1 KGHSH, CDR2 LQKENI. Trimming left V 3 bases short and J 8 bases short, with 14 bases between. The CDR3 contains 14 residues. This CDR3 is CASSPLGRGDEQFF. CDR3 DNA: TGTGCCAGCTCACCGCTAGGAAGGGGAGATGAGCAGTTCTTC.

The gene calls are TRBV7-9 and TRBJ1-4; 8 bases match TRBD1. The CDR3 sequence is 18 residues long. The V and J ends lost 1 base and 3 bases, in that order; junction bases with no gene match: 10. The germline V gene has CDR1 SEHNR and CDR2 FQNEAQ (reference sequence). The CDR3 DNA sequence: TGTGCCAGCAGCTTAGGCGGTAACAGGGGGTCGGCTAATGAAAAACTGTTTTTT. Its protein product is CASSLGGNRGSANEKLFF.

The V and J genes are TRBV7-2 and TRBJ2-7; 7 bases are shared with TRBD1. The V and J ends lost 4 bases and 3 bases, in that order; junction bases with no gene match: 3. This CDR3 spans 13 amino acids. Germline loops: CDR1 SGHTA, CDR2 FQGNSA. The CDR3 DNA reads TGTGCCAGCAGCTCCCGGACAGGCTACGAGCAGTACTTC. Translated, it gives CASSSRTGYEQYF. The whole variable domain, remainder taken from reference TRBV7-2 and TRBJ2-7, is GAGVSQSPSNKVTEKGKDVELRCDPISGHTALYWYRQSLGQGLEFLIYFQGNSAPDKSGLPSDRFSAERTGGSVSTLTIQRTQQEDSAVYLCASSSRTGYEQYFGPGTRLTVT.

The chain links TRBV5-1 to TRBJ2-7; D is undetermined. Germline values: CDR1 SGHRS, CDR2 YFSETQ. V was shortened by 4 bases and J by 4 bases, with 9 bases between the two germline ends. This CDR3 has 12 residues. CDR3 protein: CASSHPGYEQYF. In nucleotides, the CDR3 is TGCGCCAGCAGCCACCCAGGTTACGAGCAGTACTTC.

This clone was picked up one time. This sequence joins TRBV10-3 and TRBJ2-5; perhaps TRBD1 as D (5 bases). The DNA end lines up better with TRBJ2-7; the J call may be wrong. Germline CDR1 and CDR2: ENHRY and SYGVKD. The CDR3 loop spans 13 amino acids. This CDR3 reads CAISESDSYEQYF. CDR3 coding DNA: TGTGCCATCAGTGAGAGTGACAGCTACGAGCAGTACTTC.

The J gene is TRBJ1-2, the V gene TRBV6-6; no firm D call. CDR1 is MNHNY, CDR2 SVGAGI, per germline (reference sequence). Trimming removed 6 bases at V and 4 bases at J, with 12 bases between. CDR3 length: 13 residues. Here the CDR3 reads CASSRSGSYGYTF. The CDR3, as DNA: TGTGCCAGCAGCCGCTCGGGGAGCTATGGCTACACCTTC.

The chain joins TRBV27 to TRBJ1-5, with D perhaps matching TRBD1 (5 bases). The CDR3 sequence is 14 residues long. The V and J ends lost 3 bases and 3 bases respectively, with 9 bases between them. Germline-derived CDR1 and CDR2 are MNHEY and SMNVEV (reference sequence). In DNA, the CDR3 is TGTGCCAGCAGTTTCTGGGGCGACAATCAGCCCCAGCATTTT. Residues: CASSFWGDNQPQHF.

The chain recombines TRBV7-9 with TRBJ2-5, with 8 bases lining up with TRBD2. Germline-derived CDR1 and CDR2 are SEHNR and FQNEAQ (reference sequence). The CDR3 is 17 residues long. With V trimmed by 3 bases and J by 2 bases, 11 bases remained unmatched. The CDR3 reads CASSLGFGGEIQETQYF. The CDR3 DNA reads as TGTGCCAGCAGCTTGGGGTTCGGGGGGGAAATTCAAGAGACCCAGTACTTC.

V usage is TRBV30 and J usage is TRBJ1-5, with unresolved D. Trimming left V 3 bases short and J 6 bases short, with 9 bases between. This CDR3 has 12 residues. CDR1 and CDR2 (germline): GTSNPN, SVGIG (reference sequence). The CDR3 sequence is CAWSRTGQPQHF. In DNA, the CDR3 is TGTGCCTGGAGCCGAACTGGTCAGCCCCAGCATTTT.

The chain employs TRBV7-9 and TRBJ1-5; 9 bases are shared with TRBD1. The ends lost 5 bases at V and 3 bases at J; junction bases unmatched: 11. Germline V CDR1 and CDR2: SEHNR, FQNEAQ (reference sequence). The CDR3 length is 17 residues. The CDR3 coding sequence is TGTGCCAGCAGCCCTACAGGGGGCGGGGGAAACAATCAGCCCCAGCATTTT. Its translation is CASSPTGGGGNNQPQHF.

The chain links TRBV5-1 to TRBJ2-5, with 8 bases aligning to TRBD2. From germline, CDR1 is SGHRS and CDR2 YFSETQ. V shed 4 bases and J 4 bases; nucleotides not matched to a gene: 9. The CDR3 length is 15 residues. This CDR3 reads CASSPSGGGGETQYF. Written as DNA, the CDR3 is TGCGCCAGCAGCCCCTCCGGGGGGGGAGGAGAGACCCAGTACTTC.

The chain carries TRBV5-4 and TRBJ2-5; 13 bases map to TRBD2. The trim removed 2 bases at V and 5 bases at J, leaving 6 bases unmatched. The CDR3 covers 16 residues. The germline CDR1 and CDR2 sequences are SGHNT and YYREEE (reference sequence). The CDR3 nucleotides are TGTGCCAGCAGCTTAACTAGCGGGAGGGCCGGGGAGACCCAGTACTTC. As protein: CASSLTSGRAGETQYF.

The genes are TRBV13 and TRBJ2-3; 14 bases are shared with TRBD2. The V and J ends lost 5 bases and 3 bases, in that order; junction bases with no gene match: 7. This CDR3 is built from 17 residues. CDR1 PRHDT and CDR2 FYEKMQ come from the germline V gene (reference sequence). This chain's CDR3 is CASSQGTSGGKTDTQYF. The CDR3 region has the DNA TGTGCCAGCAGCCAAGGGACTAGCGGGGGAAAAACAGATACGCAGTATTTT. The full variable domain, in which reference TRBV13 and TRBJ2-3 provide the parts outside the CDR3, is AAGVIQSPRHLIKEKRETATLKCYPIPRHDTVYWYQQGPGQDPQFLISFYEKMQSDKGSIPDRFSAQQFSDYHSELNMSSLELGDSALYFCASSQGTSGGKTDTQYFGPGTRLTVL.

This clone showed up just a few times. The chain has TRBV30 and TRBJ2-1; 8 positions match TRBD2. V gave up 3 bases and J gave up 5 bases; unmatched junction bases: 6. The CDR3 runs to 14 residues. The germline CDR1 and CDR2 sequences are GTSNPN and SVGIG (reference sequence). The CDR3 coding sequence is TGTGCCTGGAGCCGGCTAGCGGGTAACAATGAGCAGTTCTTC. As protein: CAWSRLAGNNEQFF. Combining the CDR3 with reference TRBV30 and TRBJ2-1 gives the whole variable domain SQTIHQWPATLVQPVGSPLSLECTVEGTSNPNLYWYRQAAGRGLQLLFYSVGIGQISSEVPQNLSASRPQDRQFILSSKKLLLSDSGFYLCAWSRLAGNNEQFFGPGTRLTVL.

This chain joins TRBV13 and TRBJ2-5; D is possibly TRBD1 (5 bases). Germline CDR1 reads PRHDT; CDR2 reads FYEKMQ (reference sequence). The CDR3 consists of 14 residues. Trimming left V 3 bases short and J 0 bases short, with 8 bases between. CDR3 nucleotides: TGTGCCAGCAGCTTTGGGGCGAACCAAGAGACCCAGTACTTC. This translates into CASSFGANQETQYF.

V is TRBV10-3 and J is TRBJ2-2; TRBD1 is a possible D gene (6 bases). CDR1 and CDR2 (germline): ENHRY, SYGVKD. V lost 5 bases, J lost 8 bases, and 6 bases lay in between. CDR3 length equals 11 residues. CDR3 protein: CAISQGGELFF. CDR3 DNA: TGTGCCATCAGTCAGGGGGGGGAGCTGTTTTTT.

This chain links TRBV5-6 with TRBJ1-2; D is ambiguous. Germline V lookup: CDR1 SGHDT, CDR2 YYEEEE. The length of the CDR3 is 15 residues. The V end was cut by 2 bases, the J end by 3 bases, with 14 bases between. The CDR3 coding sequence is TGTGCCAGCAGCTTACTTAACCGGGAAGACTATGGCTACACCTTC. Encoded protein: CASSLLNREDYGYTF.

The J gene is TRBJ1-5, the V gene TRBV7-3, with D perhaps matching TRBD1 (5 bases). Per the germline V gene, CDR1 is SGHTA and CDR2 is FQGTGA. The CDR3 has 14 residues. V gave up 5 bases and J gave up 2 bases, with 10 bases separating them. Here the CDR3 reads CASSRDRGNQPQHF. CDR3 sequence (DNA): TGTGCCAGCAGCCGGGACCGCGGCAATCAGCCCCAGCATTTT.